The 9 T cell receptor beta chains below were found in one sample sequenced in a study of blood T cell repertoires in COVID-19. Measured with immunoSEQ multiplex PCR; TCRdb has only the in-frame clones, and not every one. Of about 74,000 clones listed, less than 90% were seen once; the top ten hold approximately 8.8%. Sequences were obtained from peripheral blood. All receptors come from a man aged 50 or older with active COVID-19.

This clone was counted only a few times. The chain carries TRBV12-5 and TRBJ2-2, with D possibly being TRBD1 (6 bases). This CDR3 comprises 16 residues. Germline-derived CDR1 and CDR2 are LGHNT and FRNRAP. The ends were cut back, 7 bases at V and 6 bases at J, with 21 bases in the middle. The CDR3 DNA reads as TGTGCTAGTGCCTCAGGCCAGGGGTATTGGGCCGGGGAGCTGTTTTTT. This sequence encodes CASASGQGYWAGELFF.

The chain is built from TRBV4-1 and TRBJ2-5; TRBD2 matches at 7 bases. Germline CDR1 and CDR2: MGHRA and YSYEKL. V shed 4 bases, J shed 3 bases, and the junction held 8 bases outside the gene matches. The CDR3 spans 15 residues. CDR3 residues: CASSPFARGEETQYF. The CDR3 DNA reads as TGCGCCAGCAGCCCCTTCGCCCGGGGGGAAGAGACCCAGTACTTC.

The chain couples TRBV11-2 to TRBJ1-2; a possible D gene is TRBD1 (6 bases). CDR3 length: 12 amino acids. Deletions cut 5 bases from V and 8 bases from J, with 12 bases between. Germline V CDR1 and CDR2: SGHAT, FQNNGV. The CDR3: CASSTWGGGYTF. The CDR3 nucleotides read TGTGCCAGCAGCACTTGGGGGGGCGGCTACACCTTC.

J is TRBJ2-5 and V is TRBV20-1, with 7 bases fitting TRBD2. Germline values: CDR1 DFQATT, CDR2 SNEGSKA (reference sequence). V dropped 7 bases and J dropped 4; count of bases not matched to a gene: 3. This CDR3 is built from 11 residues. The CDR3 region has the DNA TGCAGTGGGGAGCGGGGAGAGACCCAGTACTTC. Its protein product is CSGERGETQYF.

The rearrangement links TRBV30 to TRBJ2-3, with no clear D. The CDR3 spans 14 residues. Germline V CDR1 and CDR2: GTSNPN, SVGIG (reference sequence). Trimming removed 0 bases at V and 4 bases at J, with 11 bases between. CDR3 DNA: TGTGCCTGGAGTGTACTCCTAGGCGCAGATACGCAGTATTTT. Translated: CAWSVLLGADTQYF.

This clone occurred a few times. The chain has TRBV7-9 and TRBJ1-3; TRBD1 might be the D (6 bases). The CDR3 consists of 17 residues. The germline CDR1 and CDR2 sequences are SEHNR and FQNEAQ (reference sequence). Trimming left V 3 bases short and J 1 base short, with 16 bases between. The CDR3 coding sequence is TGTGCCAGCAGCTTGGGGCAGGGGTTTGGATCTGGAAACACCATATATTTT. Protein: CASSLGQGFGSGNTIYF.

The chain carries TRBV9 and TRBJ2-1; no clear D gene. The germline V gene has CDR1 SGDLS and CDR2 YYNGEE. The V end was cut by 4 bases, the J end by 7 bases, with 9 bases between. CDR3 size: 12 residues. CDR3 sequence (DNA): TGTGCCAGCAGCTCGACGCGGAATGAGCAGTTCTTC. Amino acid sequence: CASSSTRNEQFF.

CDR3 in DNA: TGTGCCAGCAGCCAAAGCCCAGATACGCAGTATTTT. Translated, it gives CASSQSPDTQYF. The gene calls are TRBV3-1 (or the pseudogene TRBV3-2) and TRBJ2-3, with D uncertain. Germline CDR1 LGHDT, CDR2 YNNKEL (reference sequence). The germline V and J ends were trimmed by 2 bases and 4 bases, with 4 bases remaining between them. This CDR3 is 12 amino acids long.

The CDR3 DNA follows: TGTGCCAGCAGCTTGCGACAGGGGGTTAACTATGGCTACACCTTC. As protein: CASSLRQGVNYGYTF. The chain is built from TRBV5-6 and TRBJ1-2; TRBD1 agrees at 9 bases. V dropped 1 base and J dropped 1; count of bases not matched to a gene: 2. The CDR3 is 15 amino acids. Germline V gene data show CDR1 as SGHDT and CDR2 as YYEEEE.